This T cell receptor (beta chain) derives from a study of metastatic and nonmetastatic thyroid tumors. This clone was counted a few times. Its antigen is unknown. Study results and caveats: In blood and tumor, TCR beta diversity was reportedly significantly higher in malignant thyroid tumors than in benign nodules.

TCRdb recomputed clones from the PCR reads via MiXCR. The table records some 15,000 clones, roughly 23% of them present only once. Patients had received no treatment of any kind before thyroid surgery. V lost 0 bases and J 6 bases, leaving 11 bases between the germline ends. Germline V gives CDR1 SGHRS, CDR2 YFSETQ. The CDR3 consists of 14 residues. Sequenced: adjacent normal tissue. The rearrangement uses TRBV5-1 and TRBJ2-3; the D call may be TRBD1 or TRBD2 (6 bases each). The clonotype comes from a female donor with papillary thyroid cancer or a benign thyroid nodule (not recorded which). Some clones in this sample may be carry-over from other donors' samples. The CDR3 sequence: CASSLEGGQDTQYF. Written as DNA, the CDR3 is TGCGCCAGCAGCTTGGAAGGGGGGCAGGATACGCAGTATTTT.